The clone carrying this T cell receptor (beta chain) was seen more than once but under ten times. The antigen remains unidentified. Other DNA variants within this sample encode the same CDR3. The entry originates in a study of cytomegalovirus exposure and HLA in healthy donors. This CDR3 is 14 amino acids long. Trimming pared 3 bases from V and 4 bases from J, leaving 11 bases between. CDR1 is SGDLS and CDR2 is YYNGEE in the germline V gene. Only in-frame clones appear in the TCRdb table, and some are missing; sequencing was by immunoSEQ multiplex PCR. The sample includes more than 120,000 clones, 85% to 90% of them seen just once. Overall study results and limits: Confirmation was obtained in vitro that three CMV-associated chains are specific for CMV antigens.

The receptor was isolated from a man aged 18 to 29 in good health and CMV-seropositive. The chain carries TRBV9 and TRBJ2-1, with D perhaps TRBD2 (5 bases). The sequenced sample consisted of PBMCs. Written as DNA, the CDR3 is TGTGCCAGCAGCGCCGGAGGCCTTTACAATGAGCAGTTCTTC. It translates to CASSAGGLYNEQFF.